Listed below are T cell receptor beta chains from one sample, sequenced in a study of blood T cell repertoires in COVID-19. This table comes from immunoSEQ multiplex PCR, and its TCRdb copy is limited to in-frame clones, with some not included. This repertoire shows under 450,000 clones, about nine tenths found once; its top ten account for about 0.83%. Sequenced sample: PBMCs or T cells enriched from blood (not recorded which). Every receptor here comes from a woman aged 40 to 50 who had been exposed to COVID-19. CDR3s include the opening cysteine and the closing phenylalanine or tryptophan. D genes are given only for firm matches. Size tells how often a clone was seen (once, few, many) or the class of an expanded clone, and some rows leave it out.

d_call: TRBD1; v_call: TRBV20-1; clone_size: -; j_call: TRBJ1-1; cdr3_aa: CSASLGQGDTEAFF; cdr3_nt: TGCAGTGCTAGTCTGGGACAGGGGGACACTGAAGCTTTCTTT
d_call: -; v_call: TRBV7-9; clone_size: -; j_call: TRBJ2-7; cdr3_aa: CASSLGQHSYEQYF; cdr3_nt: TGTGCCAGCAGCTTAGGACAGCACTCCTACGAGCAGTACTTC
d_call: -; v_call: TRBV3-1/TRBV3-2; clone_size: -; j_call: TRBJ1-2; cdr3_aa: CASSQDPRVLGTF; cdr3_nt: TGTGCCAGCAGCCAAGATCCCAGGGTCCTAGGGACCTTC
d_call: TRBD1; v_call: TRBV2; clone_size: -; j_call: TRBJ2-1; cdr3_aa: CASSGPGGNEQFF; cdr3_nt: TGTGCCAGCAGTGGGCCAGGGGGTAATGAGCAGTTCTTC
d_call: -; v_call: TRBV3-1/TRBV3-2; clone_size: -; j_call: TRBJ2-7; cdr3_aa: CASSPGPGGWAYEQYF; cdr3_nt: TGTGCCAGCAGTCCAGGCCCCGGGGGTTGGGCCTACGAGCAGTACTTC
d_call: -; v_call: TRBV2; clone_size: -; j_call: TRBJ1-3; cdr3_aa: CASTVRGIRSGNTIYF; cdr3_nt: TGTGCCAGCACCGTCCGGGGAATCCGGTCGGGAAACACCATATATTTT
d_call: TRBD2; v_call: TRBV24-1; clone_size: -; j_call: TRBJ2-1; cdr3_aa: CATSDPTSGRRNNEQFF; cdr3_nt: TGTGCCACCAGTGACCCGACTAGCGGGAGGCGGAACAATGAGCAGTTCTTC
d_call: TRBD2; v_call: TRBV6-5; clone_size: -; j_call: TRBJ2-7; cdr3_aa: CARHSGDSGRYEQYF; cdr3_nt: TGTGCCAGACACTCCGGGGACTCCGGGAGGTACGAGCAGTACTTC
d_call: -; v_call: TRBV29-1; clone_size: -; j_call: TRBJ1-2; cdr3_aa: CSSGKGDYGYTF; cdr3_nt: TGCAGCAGTGGAAAGGGGGACTATGGCTACACCTTC
d_call: TRBD1; v_call: TRBV5-1; clone_size: -; j_call: TRBJ1-6; cdr3_aa: CASSLSGQENSPLHF; cdr3_nt: TGCGCCAGCAGCTTGTCGGGACAGGAGAATTCACCCCTCCACTTT
d_call: -; v_call: TRBV18; clone_size: -; j_call: TRBJ2-5; cdr3_aa: CASSRDRQETQYF; cdr3_nt: TGTGCCAGCTCGCGGGACAGACAAGAGACCCAGTACTTC
d_call: -; v_call: TRBV2; clone_size: once; j_call: TRBJ1-4; cdr3_aa: CASSTVREKLFF; cdr3_nt: TGTGCCAGCAGCACGGTCCGAGAAAAACTGTTTTTT
d_call: TRBD1; v_call: TRBV15; clone_size: once; j_call: TRBJ2-1; cdr3_aa: CATSRQGFGYNEQFF; cdr3_nt: TGTGCCACCAGTAGACAGGGGTTCGGCTACAATGAGCAGTTCTTC
d_call: -; v_call: TRBV15; clone_size: -; j_call: TRBJ2-7; cdr3_aa: CATSRGRKSYEQYF; cdr3_nt: TGTGCCACCAGCCGAGGGAGGAAGTCCTACGAGCAGTACTTC
d_call: TRBD1; v_call: TRBV3-1/TRBV3-2; clone_size: -; j_call: TRBJ2-2; cdr3_aa: CASSQDRGRITGELFF; cdr3_nt: TGTGCCAGCAGCCAAGACAGGGGGCGCATCACCGGGGAGCTGTTTTTT
d_call: -; v_call: TRBV19; clone_size: -; j_call: TRBJ1-3; cdr3_aa: CASAYPGNTIYF; cdr3_nt: TGTGCCAGCGCGTACCCGGGAAACACCATATATTTT
d_call: -; v_call: TRBV5-1; clone_size: -; j_call: TRBJ1-1; cdr3_aa: CASSLGRTGNTEAFF; cdr3_nt: TGCGCCAGCAGCTTGGGGCGAACAGGGAACACTGAAGCTTTCTTT
d_call: TRBD2; v_call: TRBV7-2; clone_size: -; j_call: TRBJ2-7; cdr3_aa: CASSPQAGGSYEQYF; cdr3_nt: TGTGCCAGCAGCCCCCAGGCGGGAGGATCCTACGAGCAGTACTTC
d_call: -; v_call: TRBV1; clone_size: -; j_call: TRBJ2-1; cdr3_aa: CTSSQRLKAGGHNEQFF; cdr3_nt: TGCACCAGCAGCCAAAGATTGAAAGCGGGGGGGCACAATGAGCAGTTCTTC
d_call: -; v_call: TRBV18; clone_size: once; j_call: TRBJ2-2; cdr3_aa: CASSPSGVGNTGELFF; cdr3_nt: TGTGCCAGCTCACCTTCGGGAGTGGGGAACACCGGGGAGCTGTTTTTT